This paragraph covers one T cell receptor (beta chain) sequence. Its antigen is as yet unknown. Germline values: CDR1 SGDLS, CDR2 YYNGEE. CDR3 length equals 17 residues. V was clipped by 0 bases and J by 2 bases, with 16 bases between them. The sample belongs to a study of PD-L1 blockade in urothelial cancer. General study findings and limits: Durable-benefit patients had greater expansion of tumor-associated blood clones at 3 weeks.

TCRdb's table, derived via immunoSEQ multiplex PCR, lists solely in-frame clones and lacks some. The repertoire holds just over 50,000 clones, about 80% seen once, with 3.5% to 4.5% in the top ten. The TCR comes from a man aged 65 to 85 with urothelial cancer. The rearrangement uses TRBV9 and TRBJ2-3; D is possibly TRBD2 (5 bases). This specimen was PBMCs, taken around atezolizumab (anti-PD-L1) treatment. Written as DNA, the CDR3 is TGTGCCAGCAGCGTAGGACCGGGGTTCCGATCCACAGATACGCAGTATTTT. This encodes CASSVGPGFRSTDTQYF.